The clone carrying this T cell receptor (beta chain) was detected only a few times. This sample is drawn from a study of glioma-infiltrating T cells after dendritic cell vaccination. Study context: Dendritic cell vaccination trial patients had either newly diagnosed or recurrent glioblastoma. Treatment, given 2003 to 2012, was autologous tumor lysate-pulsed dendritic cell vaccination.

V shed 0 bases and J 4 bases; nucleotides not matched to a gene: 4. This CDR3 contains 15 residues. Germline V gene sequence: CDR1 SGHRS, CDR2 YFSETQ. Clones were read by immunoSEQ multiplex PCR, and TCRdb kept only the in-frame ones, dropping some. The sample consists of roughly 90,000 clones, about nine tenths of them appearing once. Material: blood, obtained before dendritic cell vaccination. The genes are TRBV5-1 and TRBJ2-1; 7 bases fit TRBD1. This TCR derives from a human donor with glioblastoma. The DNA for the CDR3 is TGCGCCAGCAGCTTGGAAGGGGGCAGATACAATGAGCAGTTCTTC. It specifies CASSLEGGRYNEQFF.